This TCR beta chain was sequenced for a study of shared clonotypes between healthy human individuals. Study summary: Each donor had three CD4 naive, three CD4 memory, two CD8 naive and one CD8 memory plate.

The data were produced by immunoSEQ multiplex PCR, yet TCRdb's version contains in-frame clones alone and is incomplete. The sample records roughly 2 million clones, 85% to 95% being singletons. CD45RO negativity and positive selection for CCR7 defined naive CD8 cells, a population that excluded terminally differentiated effector memory CD45RA+ cells. Whole-study results and caveats: Non-shared clonotypes had lower generation probabilities than clonotypes shared by all four sorted-subset donors. Naive subsets usually exceeded memory subsets in estimated richness.

The CDR3 length is 15 residues. Trimming pared 0 bases from V and 3 bases from J, leaving 12 bases between. The germline V gene encodes CDR1 MGHRA and CDR2 YSYEKL. In regard to this clone: Its specificity is not known.

The specimen sequenced was naive CD8+ T cells sorted from blood. This clonotype was sampled from a man between 18 and 29 years old in good health. The genes are TRBV4-1 and TRBJ2-7; no clear D. CDR3 amino acids: CASSQEGWTGYEQYF. DNA for the CDR3: TGCGCCAGCAGCCAAGAAGGTTGGACGGGCTACGAGCAGTACTTC.